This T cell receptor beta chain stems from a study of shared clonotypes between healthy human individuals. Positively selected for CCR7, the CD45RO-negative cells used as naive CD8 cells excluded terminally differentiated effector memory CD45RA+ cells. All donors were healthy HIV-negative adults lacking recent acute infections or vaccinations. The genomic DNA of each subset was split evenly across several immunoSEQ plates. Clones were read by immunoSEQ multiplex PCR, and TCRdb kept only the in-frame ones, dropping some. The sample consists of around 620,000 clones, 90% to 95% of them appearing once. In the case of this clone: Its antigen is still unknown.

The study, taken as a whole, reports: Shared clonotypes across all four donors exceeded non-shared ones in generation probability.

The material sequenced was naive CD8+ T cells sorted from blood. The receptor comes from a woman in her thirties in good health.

The CDR3 nucleotides are TGCGCCAGCAGCCAAGTACTACAAGAGACCCAGTACTTC. It is translated as CASSQVLQETQYF. The chain has TRBV4-1 and TRBJ2-5; D unclear. Trimming removed 1 base from V and 2 bases from J, with 5 bases in between. This CDR3 has 13 residues. Germline loops: CDR1 MGHRA, CDR2 YSYEKL.